This T cell receptor beta chain is from a study of blood T cell repertoires in COVID-19. Study information: Samples representing acute and convalescent COVID-19 were sourced from the United States, Italy and Spain. T cells, B-cell-depleted T cells, or PBMCs supplied cDNA or gDNA.

Germline assignment: CDR1 LGHDT and CDR2 YNNKEL (reference sequence). This CDR3 region has 13 residues. V lost 4 bases and J 5 bases, leaving 11 bases between the germline ends. Original handling: How many nucleated cells were present was estimated from reference gene primer amplification. Sequencing used immunoSEQ multiplex PCR; TCRdb keeps in-frame clones, though not all of them. V, J and clone size reflect that table, while D and trimming were determined from the DNA. The table has around 300,000 clones, about 82% seen once. The gene calls are TRBV3-1 (or the pseudogene TRBV3-2) and TRBJ1-2; D is ambiguous. Input material: peripheral blood. The clonotype was recovered from a woman aged 45-59 years with active or convalescent COVID-19. The CDR3 loop reads CASSRFGDYGYTF. The CDR3 DNA is TGTGCCAGCAGCCGCTTCGGGGATTATGGCTACACCTTC.